This TCR beta chain was documented in a study of blood T cells in healthy people across ages. V dropped 0 bases and J dropped 2 bases, with 12 bases sitting between them. The germline CDR1 and CDR2 sequences are LGHNA and YSLEER. The CDR3 loop spans 16 amino acids. Per-sample yields of isolated PBMCs were at least 6.5 million. Total RNA amounts of at least 5 micrograms were extracted per sample. Primers used in a second PCR of about 7 to 11 cycles were a sample-barcoded 5' primer and a J-beta primer mix. TCRdb re-derived calls from the 5' RACE reads in MiXCR, one entry per CDR3 protein. The sample has 1.5 million to 2 million distinct CDR3 sequences; approximately 39% are singletons.

The rearrangement links TRBV4-3 to TRBJ2-3; D perhaps matches TRBD2 (6 bases). The TCR comes from a human donor in good health. Sequenced: blood. The CDR3, as DNA: TGCGCCAGCAGCCAAGATCGGAGGGCGTCCACAGATACGCAGTATTTT. Encoded protein: CASSQDRRASTDTQYF.